The table lists the clone carrying this T cell receptor beta chain with a few counts. The germline gives CDR1 LNHDA, CDR2 SQIVND (reference sequence). This CDR3 region has 13 residues. Losses at the gene ends were 11 bases for V and 8 bases for J; bases not matched to a gene: 13. It was RNA transcripts that yielded the amplified TCR beta CDR3 regions. During a first-round RT-PCR of the TCR CDR3, the HTBI primer set was used. TCRdb re-called the multiplex PCR reads with MiXCR, one entry per CDR3 protein. The sample includes fewer than 500,000 distinct CDR3 sequences, roughly 14% of them seen just once. This sample is drawn from a study of T cells in Graves' hyperthyroidism and ophthalmopathy.

Sequenced material: blood. The rearrangement joins TRBV19 to TRBJ1-2, with 8 bases identical to TRBD1. This TCR came from a man between 18 and 35 years old with Graves' ophthalmopathy. The CDR3 sequence is CAARGQGWSGYTF. CDR3 nucleotide sequence: TGTGCCGCCCGTGGACAGGGTTGGAGCGGCTACACCTTC.